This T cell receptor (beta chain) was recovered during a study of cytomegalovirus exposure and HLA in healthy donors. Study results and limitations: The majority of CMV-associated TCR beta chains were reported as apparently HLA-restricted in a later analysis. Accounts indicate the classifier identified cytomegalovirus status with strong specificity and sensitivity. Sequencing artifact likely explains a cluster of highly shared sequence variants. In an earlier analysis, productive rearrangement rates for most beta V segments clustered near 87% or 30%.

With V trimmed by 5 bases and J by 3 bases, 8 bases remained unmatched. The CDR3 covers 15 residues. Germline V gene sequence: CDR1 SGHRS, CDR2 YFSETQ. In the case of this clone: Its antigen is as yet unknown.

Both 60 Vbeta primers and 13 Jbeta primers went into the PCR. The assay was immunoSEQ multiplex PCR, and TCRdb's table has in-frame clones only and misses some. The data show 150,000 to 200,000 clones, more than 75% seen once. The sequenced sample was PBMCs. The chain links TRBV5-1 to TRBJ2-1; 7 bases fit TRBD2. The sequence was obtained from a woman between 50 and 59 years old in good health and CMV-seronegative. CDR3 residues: CASRSPSGLYNEQFF. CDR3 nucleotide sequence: TGCGCCAGCAGGTCCCCTAGCGGACTCTACAATGAGCAGTTCTTC.